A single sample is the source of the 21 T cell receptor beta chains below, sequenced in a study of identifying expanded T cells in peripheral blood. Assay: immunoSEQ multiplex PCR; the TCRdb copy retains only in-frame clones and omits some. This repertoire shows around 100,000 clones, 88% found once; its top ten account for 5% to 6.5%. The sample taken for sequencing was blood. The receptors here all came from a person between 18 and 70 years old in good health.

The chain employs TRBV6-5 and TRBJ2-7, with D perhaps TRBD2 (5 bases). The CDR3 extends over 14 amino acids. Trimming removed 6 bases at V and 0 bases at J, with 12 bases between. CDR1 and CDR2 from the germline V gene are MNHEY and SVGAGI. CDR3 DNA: TGTGCCAGCAGCGCTAGCCTCAGCTCCTACGAGCAGTACTTC. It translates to CASSASLSSYEQYF.

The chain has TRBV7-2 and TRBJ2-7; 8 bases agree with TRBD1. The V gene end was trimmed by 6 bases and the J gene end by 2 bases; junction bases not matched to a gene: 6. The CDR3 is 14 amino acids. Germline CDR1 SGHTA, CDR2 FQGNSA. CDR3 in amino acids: CASSPGTGPYEQYF. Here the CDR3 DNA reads TGTGCCAGCAGTCCCGGGACAGGACCCTACGAGCAGTACTTC. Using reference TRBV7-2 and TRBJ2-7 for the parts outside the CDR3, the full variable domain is GAGVSQSPSNKVTEKGKDVELRCDPISGHTALYWYRQSLGQGLEFLIYFQGNSAPDKSGLPSDRFSAERTGGSVSTLTIQRTQQEDSAVYLCASSPGTGPYEQYFGPGTRLTVT.

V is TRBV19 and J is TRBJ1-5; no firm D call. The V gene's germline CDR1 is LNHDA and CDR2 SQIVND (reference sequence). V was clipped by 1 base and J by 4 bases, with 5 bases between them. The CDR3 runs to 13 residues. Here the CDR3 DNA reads TGTGCCAGTAGTATAGTGGAAAATCAGCCCCAGCATTTT. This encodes CASSIVENQPQHF.

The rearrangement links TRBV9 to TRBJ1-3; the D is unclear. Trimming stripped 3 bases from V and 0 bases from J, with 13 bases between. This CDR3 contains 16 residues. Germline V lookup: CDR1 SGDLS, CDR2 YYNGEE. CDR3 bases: TGTGCCAGCAGCGCCTCTTTAACTCACTCTGGAAACACCATATATTTT. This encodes CASSASLTHSGNTIYF.

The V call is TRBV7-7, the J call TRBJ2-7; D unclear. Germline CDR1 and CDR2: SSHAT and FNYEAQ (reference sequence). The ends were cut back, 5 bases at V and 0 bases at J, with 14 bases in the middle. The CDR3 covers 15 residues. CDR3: CASSPGFSSSYEQYF. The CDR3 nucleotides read TGTGCCAGCAGCCCGGGCTTCTCGAGCTCCTACGAGCAGTACTTC. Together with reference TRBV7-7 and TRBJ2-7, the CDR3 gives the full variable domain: GAGVSQSPRYKVTKRGQDVTLRCDPISSHATLYWYQQALGQGPEFLTYFNYEAQPDKSGLPSDRFSAERPEGSISTLTIQRTEQRDSAMYRCASSPGFSSSYEQYFGPGTRLTVT.

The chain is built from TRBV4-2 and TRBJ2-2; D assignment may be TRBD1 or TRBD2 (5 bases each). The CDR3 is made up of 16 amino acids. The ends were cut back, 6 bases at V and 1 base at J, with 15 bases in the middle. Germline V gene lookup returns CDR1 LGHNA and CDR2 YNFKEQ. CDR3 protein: CASSGAGAENTGELFF. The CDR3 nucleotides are TGTGCCAGCAGTGGGGCCGGGGCCGAGAACACCGGGGAGCTGTTTTTT.

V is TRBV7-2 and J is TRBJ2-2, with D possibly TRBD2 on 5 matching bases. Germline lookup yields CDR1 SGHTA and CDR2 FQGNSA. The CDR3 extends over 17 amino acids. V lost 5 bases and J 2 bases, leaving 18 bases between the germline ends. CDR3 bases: TGTGCCAGCAGCCCGGGCGGAATAGCGACAAACACCGGGGAGCTGTTTTTT. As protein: CASSPGGIATNTGELFF.

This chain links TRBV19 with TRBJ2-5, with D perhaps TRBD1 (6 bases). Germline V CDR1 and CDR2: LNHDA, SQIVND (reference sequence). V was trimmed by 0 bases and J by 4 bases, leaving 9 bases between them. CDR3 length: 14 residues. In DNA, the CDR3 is TGTGCCAGTAGTATAGAAACAGGGCGAGAGACCCAGTACTTC. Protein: CASSIETGRETQYF.

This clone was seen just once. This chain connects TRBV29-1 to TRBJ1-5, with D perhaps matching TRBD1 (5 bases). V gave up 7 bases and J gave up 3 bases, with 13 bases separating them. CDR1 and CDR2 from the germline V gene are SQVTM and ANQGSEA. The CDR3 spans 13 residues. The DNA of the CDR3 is TGCAGCGCCCTACAGGATTTCAATCAGCCCCAGCATTTT. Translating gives CSALQDFNQPQHF.

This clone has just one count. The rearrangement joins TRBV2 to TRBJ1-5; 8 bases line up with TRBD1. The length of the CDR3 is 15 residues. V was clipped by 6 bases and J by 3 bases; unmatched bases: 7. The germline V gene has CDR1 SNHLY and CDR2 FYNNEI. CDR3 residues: CASRSDRGFNQPQHF. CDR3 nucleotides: TGTGCCAGCAGGTCCGACAGGGGATTCAATCAGCCCCAGCATTTT.

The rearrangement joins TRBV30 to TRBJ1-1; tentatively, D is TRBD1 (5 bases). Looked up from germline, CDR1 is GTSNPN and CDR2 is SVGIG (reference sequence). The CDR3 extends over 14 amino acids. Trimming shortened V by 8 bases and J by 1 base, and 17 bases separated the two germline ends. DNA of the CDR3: TGTGCCGGGGACCTTGGAGGGAGGAACACTGAAGCTTTCTTT. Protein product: CAGDLGGRNTEAFF. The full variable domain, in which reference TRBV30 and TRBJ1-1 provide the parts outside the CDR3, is SQTIHQWPATLVQPVGSPLSLECTVEGTSNPNLYWYRQAAGRGLQLLFYSVGIGQISSEVPQNLSASRPQDRQFILSSKKLLLSDSGFYLCAGDLGGRNTEAFFGQGTRLTVV.

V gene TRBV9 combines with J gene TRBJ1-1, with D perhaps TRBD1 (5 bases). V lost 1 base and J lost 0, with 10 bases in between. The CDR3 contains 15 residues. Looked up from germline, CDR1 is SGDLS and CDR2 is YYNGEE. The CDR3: CASSVQGSLNTEAFF. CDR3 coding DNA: TGTGCCAGCAGCGTACAGGGATCCTTGAACACTGAAGCTTTCTTT. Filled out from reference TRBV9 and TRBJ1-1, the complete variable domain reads DSGVTQTPKHLITATGQRVTLRCSPRSGDLSVYWYQQSLDQGLQFLIQYYNGEERAKGNILERFSAQQFPDLHSELNLSSLELGDSALYFCASSVQGSLNTEAFFGQGTRLTVV.

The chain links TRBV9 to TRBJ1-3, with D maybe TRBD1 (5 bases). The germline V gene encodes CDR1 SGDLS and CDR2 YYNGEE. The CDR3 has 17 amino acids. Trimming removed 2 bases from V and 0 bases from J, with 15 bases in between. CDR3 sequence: CASSVGAAGYSGNTIYF. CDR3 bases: TGTGCCAGCAGCGTTGGGGCTGCGGGATACTCTGGAAACACCATATATTTT.

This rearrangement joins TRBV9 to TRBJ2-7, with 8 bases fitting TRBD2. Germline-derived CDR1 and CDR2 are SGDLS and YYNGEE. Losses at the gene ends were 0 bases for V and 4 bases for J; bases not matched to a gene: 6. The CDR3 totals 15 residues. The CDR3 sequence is CASSVGPAGAYEQYF. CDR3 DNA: TGTGCCAGCAGCGTAGGCCCAGCGGGAGCTTACGAGCAGTACTTC.

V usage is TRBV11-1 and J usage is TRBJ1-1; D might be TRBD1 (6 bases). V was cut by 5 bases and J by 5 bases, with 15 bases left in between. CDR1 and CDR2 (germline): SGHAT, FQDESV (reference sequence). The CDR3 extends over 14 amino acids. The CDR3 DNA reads TGTGCCAGCAGCAAACAGGGAATATGGACTGAAGCTTTCTTT. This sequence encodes CASSKQGIWTEAFF.

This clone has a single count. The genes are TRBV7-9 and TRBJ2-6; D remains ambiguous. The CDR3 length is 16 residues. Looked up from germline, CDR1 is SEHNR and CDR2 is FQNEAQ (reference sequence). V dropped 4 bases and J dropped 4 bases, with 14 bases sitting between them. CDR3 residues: CASSSHGGSGANVLTF. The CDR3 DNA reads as TGTGCCAGCAGCTCACACGGTGGATCCGGGGCCAACGTCCTGACTTTC. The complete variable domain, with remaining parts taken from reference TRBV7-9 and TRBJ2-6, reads DTGVSQNPRHKITKRGQNVTFRCDPISEHNRLYWYRQTLGQGPEFLTYFQNEAQLEKSRLLSDRFSAERPKGSFSTLEIQRTEQGDSAMYLCASSSHGGSGANVLTFGAGSRLTVL.

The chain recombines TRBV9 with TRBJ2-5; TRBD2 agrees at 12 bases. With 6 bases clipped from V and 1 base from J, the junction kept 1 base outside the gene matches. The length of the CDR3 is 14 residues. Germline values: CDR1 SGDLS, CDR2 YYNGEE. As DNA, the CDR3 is TGTGCCAGCAAGGGACTAGCGGGCCAAGAGACCCAGTACTTC. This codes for CASKGLAGQETQYF.

The CDR3 DNA reads TGTGCCCTAGTCGCAGGGAGGAACTATGGCTACACCTTC. Protein product: CALVAGRNYGYTF. This chain uses TRBV30 with TRBJ1-2; D is perhaps TRBD1 (5 bases). V lost 8 bases, J lost 2 bases, and 15 bases lay in between. CDR1 and CDR2 from the germline V gene are GTSNPN and SVGIG (reference sequence). The CDR3 has 13 amino acids.

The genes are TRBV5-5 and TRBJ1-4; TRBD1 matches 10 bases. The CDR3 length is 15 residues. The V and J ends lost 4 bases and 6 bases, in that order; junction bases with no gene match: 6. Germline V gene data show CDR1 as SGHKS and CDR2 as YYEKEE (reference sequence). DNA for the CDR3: TGTGCCAGCAGCGTAACCGGGACAGGGGATGAAAAACTGTTTTTT. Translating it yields CASSVTGTGDEKLFF.

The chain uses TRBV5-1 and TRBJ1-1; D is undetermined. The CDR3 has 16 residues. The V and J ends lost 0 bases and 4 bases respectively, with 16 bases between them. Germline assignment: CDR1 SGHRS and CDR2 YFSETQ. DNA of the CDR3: TGCGCCAGCAGCTTGGCGTCTAACGGAGGGATCACTGAAGCTTTCTTT. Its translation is CASSLASNGGITEAFF.

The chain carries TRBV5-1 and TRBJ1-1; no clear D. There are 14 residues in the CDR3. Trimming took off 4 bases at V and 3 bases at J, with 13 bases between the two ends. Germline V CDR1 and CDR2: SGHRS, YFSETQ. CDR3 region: CASSRVFGDTEAFF. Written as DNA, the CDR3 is TGCGCCAGCAGCCGGGTATTCGGCGACACTGAAGCTTTCTTT.